The sample holds a few counts of the clone carrying this T cell receptor (beta chain). Its target is not known. J lost 10 bases, V lost 1 base, and 9 bases had no gene match. The CDR3 sequence is 15 residues long. Germline CDR1 is MNHNS and CDR2 is SASEGT. The table came from immunoSEQ multiplex PCR; TCRdb's copy has only in-frame clones and leaves some out. The sample consists of approximately 400,000 clones, roughly 94% of them appearing once. The data stem from a study of Ad26.COV2.S vaccination and SARS-CoV-2 variants. Points from the study as a whole: After vaccination, reports described spike-specific CD8+ and CD4+ T cell responses as showing substantial breadth. Compared with placebo recipients, vaccine recipients had higher spike-specific TCR breadth.

V and J are TRBV6-1 and TRBJ2-1; 8 bases match TRBD2. This receptor was obtained from a human donor who had recovered from COVID-19. Sequencing used peripheral blood, obtained after recovery from COVID-19. The CDR3 DNA reads as TGTGCCAGCAGTGAAGTAGCGGGGACCACAGGGGAGCAGTTCTTC. Its protein is CASSEVAGTTGEQFF.